Each of the 15 T cell receptor beta chains below was sequenced from the same sample in a study of T cells expressing NK-cell markers. With the 5' RACE reads reprocessed, TCRdb shows one record per CDR3 protein and no DNA. The table for this sample gives fewer than 400,000 distinct CDR3 sequences. Sequencing was carried out using blood T cells: a sorted CD56 or NKG2C T cell subset, CD4+ or CD8+ T cells, or bulk PBMC T cells (not recorded which). The receptors stem from a man aged 18 to 69 in good health.

This chain connects TRBV12-3 or TRBV12-4 to TRBJ2-1; the D gene TCRdb calls, TRBD2, cannot be checked with no DNA. This CDR3 comprises 14 residues. The CDR3 reads CASRTGTSHNEQFF.

The CDR3 sequence: CATTFGPLEQYF. This chain joins TRBV24-1 and TRBJ2-7; lacking DNA, the TRBD1 call made by TCRdb goes unchecked. There are 12 residues in the CDR3. Germline V lookup: CDR1 KGHDR, CDR2 SFDVKD.

The J gene is TRBJ2-3, the V gene TRBV24-1; the TRBD2 assignment by TCRdb is unverifiable without DNA. This CDR3 is 15 amino acids long. The germline V gene encodes CDR1 KGHDR and CDR2 SFDVKD. The CDR3: CATSGDSGATDTQYF.

The rearrangement links TRBV6-5 to TRBJ1-3. CDR3 length: 15 residues. CDR1 MNHEY and CDR2 SVGAGI come from the germline V gene. CDR3 protein: CASSLAGLSGNTIYF.

The chain couples TRBV10-3 to TRBJ1-3; the TRBD1 assignment by TCRdb is unverifiable without DNA. The V gene's germline CDR1 is ENHRY and CDR2 SYGVKD. This CDR3 spans 16 amino acids. Here the CDR3 reads CAISDQWDRAPDTIYF.

V usage is TRBV23-1 and J usage is TRBJ2-7; without DNA, the TCRdb call of TRBD1 cannot be checked. TRBV23-1 is recorded as an ORF, its role being uncertain. This CDR3 contains 15 residues. The CDR3 loop is CASSGQTPFSYEQYF.

The gene calls are TRBV7-6 and TRBJ1-5; absent DNA, TCRdb's TRBD1 call cannot be checked. The CDR3 consists of 15 residues. Germline V CDR1 and CDR2: SGHVS, FNYEAQ. CDR3 sequence: CASSLDTGGNQPQHF.

The chain employs TRBV7-9 and TRBJ1-6. The CDR3 runs 13 residues. Germline lookup yields CDR1 SEHNR and CDR2 FQNEAQ (reference sequence). CDR3 sequence reads: CASSAAGASPLHF.

The rearrangement joins TRBV12-3 or TRBV12-4 to TRBJ1-1. The CDR3 runs to 13 residues. The CDR3 reads CASSRAHGSEAFF.

The rearrangement joins TRBV6-2 or TRBV6-3 to TRBJ1-5. The length of the CDR3 is 15 residues. Per the germline V gene, CDR1 is MNHEY and CDR2 is SVGEGT. CDR3 amino acids: CASSYLAGRNQPQHF.

The chain joins TRBV7-9 to TRBJ2-3. This CDR3 spans 14 amino acids. Germline CDR1 SEHNR, CDR2 FQNEAQ (reference sequence). The CDR3: CASSLGAGTDTQYF.

This chain uses TRBV3-1 with TRBJ2-1; without DNA, the TCRdb call of TRBD1 cannot be checked. Germline CDR1 is LGHDT and CDR2 is YNNKEL (reference sequence). The CDR3 sequence is 14 residues long. This chain's CDR3 is CASSQVTGTWEQFF.

The gene calls are TRBV12-3 or TRBV12-4 and TRBJ1-2; TCRdb's D gene call, TRBD1, goes unchecked for lack of DNA. The CDR3 contains 15 residues. The CDR3 here is CASSLVLTGGDGYTF.

The chain joins TRBV28 to TRBJ2-7; absent DNA, TCRdb's TRBD1 call cannot be checked. CDR1 MDHEN and CDR2 SYDVKM come from the germline V gene. The CDR3 covers 14 residues. The CDR3: CASSSTGPPYEQYF.

The chain employs TRBV5-1 and TRBJ1-6; TCRdb's D call, TRBD1, is unchecked because there is no DNA. The CDR3 contains 16 residues. Germline V CDR1 and CDR2: SGHRS, YFSETQ. This CDR3 reads CASSLDTDRVISPLHF.